A selection of T cell receptor beta chains follows, all from one sample in a study of blood T cell repertoires in COVID-19. Here immunoSEQ multiplex PCR was the method, and the copy in TCRdb shows in-frame clones only, minus some. The data contain some 180,000 clones, 84% of them singletons. The sequencing sample was made of peripheral blood. These receptors all come from a woman at least 80 years old with COVID-19, enrolled during active disease. Each CDR3 is given with its conserved first and last residue. The D gene is left open where the match is weak. Expanded clones get a size class; other rows say once, few or many, or leave the size out.

j_gene,d_gene,v_gene,abundance,CDR3aa,CDR3nt
TRBJ2-3,TRBD2,TRBV29-1,.,CSVVVAAGPTDTQYF,TGCAGCGTTGTAGTTGCAGCGGGGCCCACAGATACGCAGTATTTT
TRBJ2-1,.,TRBV9,.,CASSVGQANEQFF,TGTGCCAGCAGCGTAGGACAGGCCAATGAGCAGTTCTTC
TRBJ2-5,TRBD2,TRBV18,.,CASSPLAGEETQYF,TGTGCCAGCTCACCGCTGGCGGGAGAGGAGACCCAGTACTTC
TRBJ1-5,TRBD1,TRBV19,.,CASTGQGVNQPQHF,TGTGCCAGTACGGGACAGGGGGTTAATCAGCCCCAGCATTTT
TRBJ1-2,.,TRBV15,.,CATSPDSAGYGYTF,TGTGCCACCAGTCCGGACTCGGCGGGCTATGGCTACACCTTC
TRBJ1-4,.,TRBV18,once,CASSPDTAATNEKLFF,TGTGCCAGCTCACCGGACACCGCTGCAACTAATGAAAAACTGTTTTTT
TRBJ1-2,TRBD1,TRBV7-3,few,CASSLTGSYGYTF,TGTGCCAGCAGCTTGACAGGGAGCTATGGCTACACCTTC
TRBJ1-1,.,TRBV7-3,few,CASSLSRNTEAFF,TGTGCCAGCAGCTTATCCCGGAACACTGAAGCTTTCTTT
TRBJ2-7,.,TRBV7-2,.,CASSQSGRWVEQYF,TGTGCCAGCAGCCAAAGCGGGCGGTGGGTCGAGCAGTACTTC
TRBJ2-2,TRBD1,TRBV9,once,CASSAPRDRGLDGELFF,TGTGCCAGCAGCGCCCCTCGAGACAGGGGGCTGGACGGGGAGCTGTTTTTT
TRBJ2-7,.,TRBV5-7,.,CASSLDRREKGEQYF,TGTGCCAGCAGCCTGGACAGGCGGGAGAAAGGTGAGCAGTACTTC
TRBJ1-2,TRBD1,TRBV15,.,CATSGDRGFGGYTF,TGTGCCACCAGCGGCGACAGGGGTTTTGGAGGCTACACCTTC
TRBJ1-2,.,TRBV19,.,CASSIKPGYGYTF,TGTGCCAGTAGTATTAAGCCCGGCTATGGCTACACCTTC
TRBJ1-1,.,TRBV5-1,.,CASSLLSGANTEAFF,TGCGCCAGCAGCTTGCTTTCAGGGGCGAACACTGAAGCTTTCTTT
TRBJ2-7,.,TRBV5-1,.,CASSFQGLYEQYF,TGCGCCAGCAGCTTCCAGGGGCTCTACGAGCAGTACTTC
TRBJ2-7,.,TRBV6-6,.,CASRFTTVTYEQYF,TGTGCCAGCAGGTTCACGACTGTTACCTACGAGCAGTACTTC
TRBJ1-1,TRBD1,TRBV29-1,once,CSMTGRSEAFF,TGCAGCATGACAGGGCGCTCTGAAGCTTTCTTT
TRBJ2-5,.,TRBV19,.,CASRQVPGHLVTQYF,TGTGCCAGTAGACAGGTGCCGGGACACCTTGTGACCCAGTACTTC
TRBJ2-4,TRBD2,TRBV20-1,.,CSASSGRAQSNIQYF,TGCAGTGCTAGTAGCGGGAGGGCCCAGTCAAACATTCAGTACTTC
TRBJ2-6,.,TRBV5-1,once,CASSLVSGAGANVLTF,TGCGCCAGCAGCTTAGTCTCAGGGGCAGGGGCCAACGTCCTGACTTTC
TRBJ2-4,.,TRBV5-1,.,CASSLGQRLAKNIQYF,TGCGCCAGCAGCTTGGGACAGAGGCTAGCCAAAAACATTCAGTACTTC
TRBJ2-3,.,TRBV6-1,.,CASSEPWRGDTDTQYF,TGTGCCAGCAGTGAACCGTGGAGAGGAGACACAGATACGCAGTATTTT